This T cell receptor (beta chain) was captured by sequencing in a study of identical twins. With V trimmed by 7 bases and J by 0 bases, 8 bases remained unmatched. The germline V gene encodes CDR1 LGHNT and CDR2 FRNRAP. CDR3 length: 15 amino acids. It was template switching that added a universal primer site, and there were unique molecular identifiers on the cDNA. MiXCR was run by TCRdb on the 5' RACE reads, yielding one entry per CDR3 protein. The sample includes roughly 690,000 distinct CDR3 sequences, 20% to 25% seen only once; the top ten take approximately 4.5%. This clonotype was detected only a few times. The same data also went into a second study, on T cells expressing NK-cell markers. That study reports: Four donors' CD3+CD56-NKG2C+ cells were dominated by the same clonotypes.

The specimen sequenced was PBMCs. V gene TRBV12-5 combines with J gene TRBJ1-1; 7 nucleotides line up with TRBD1. The clonotype originates from a young woman in good health. The CDR3 DNA sequence: TGTGCTAGTGAATCGGGACAGTTGATGAACACTGAAGCTTTCTTT. This translates into CASESGQLMNTEAFF.